This T cell receptor beta chain stems from a study of blood T cell repertoires in COVID-19. Generated by immunoSEQ multiplex PCR, the TCRdb table keeps only in-frame clones and is missing some. The sample has hundreds of thousands of clones, around 87% seen once. V gave up 1 base and J gave up 3 bases, with 7 bases separating them. Germline CDR1 MGHDK, CDR2 SYGVNS. This CDR3 is 14 amino acids long. V gene TRBV25-1 combines with J gene TRBJ1-3, with D possibly TRBD1 on 5 matching bases. The sequenced sample consisted of PBMCs or T cells enriched from blood (not recorded which). The clonotype originates from a woman aged 45-60 years who had recovered from COVID-19. CDR3 protein: CASSEWGGGNTIYF. CDR3 nucleotide sequence: TGTGCCAGCAGTGAATGGGGCGGTGGAAACACCATATATTTT. The variable domain in full, completed from reference TRBV25-1 and TRBJ1-3, reads EADIYQTPRYLVIGTGKKITLECSQTMGHDKMYWYQQDPGMELHLIHYSYGVNSTEKGDLSSESTVSRIRTEHFPLTLESARPSHTSQYLCASSEWGGGNTIYFGEGSWLTVV.